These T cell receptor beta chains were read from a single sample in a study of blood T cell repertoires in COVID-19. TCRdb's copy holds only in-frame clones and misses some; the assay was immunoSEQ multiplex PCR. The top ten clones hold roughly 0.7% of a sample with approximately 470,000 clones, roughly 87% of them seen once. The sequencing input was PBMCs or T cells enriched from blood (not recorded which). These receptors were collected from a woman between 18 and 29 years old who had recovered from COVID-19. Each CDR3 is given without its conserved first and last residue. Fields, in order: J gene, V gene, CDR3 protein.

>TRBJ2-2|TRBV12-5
ASGLVHDGQGKIGELF
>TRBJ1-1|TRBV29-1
SGDEPGRTEAF
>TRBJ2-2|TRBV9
ASSVSGGVTGELF
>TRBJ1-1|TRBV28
ASTTHGITEAF
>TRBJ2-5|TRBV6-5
ASSAPLRRETQY
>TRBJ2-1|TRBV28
ASRPRTLGGEQF
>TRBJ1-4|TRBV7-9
ASGKQGTEKLF
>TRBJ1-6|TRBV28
ASSPGQGDNSPLH
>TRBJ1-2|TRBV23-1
ASSQTGRDYGYT
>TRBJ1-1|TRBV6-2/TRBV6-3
ASSKGEGVVNTEAF
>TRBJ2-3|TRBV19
ASSQAGAGSSVGVTDTQY
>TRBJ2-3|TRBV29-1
SVGLAGGRDTQY
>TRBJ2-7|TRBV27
ASRPVPGTGREQY
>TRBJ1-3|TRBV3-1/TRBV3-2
ASRRSTGSGNTIY
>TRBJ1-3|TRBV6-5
ASRPTGFTGNTIY
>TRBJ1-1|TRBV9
ASSGDRGNTEAF
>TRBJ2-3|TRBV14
ASRDRGTDTQY
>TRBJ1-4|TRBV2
ASRQGPNEKLF
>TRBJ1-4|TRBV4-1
ASSPLGGKNEKLF
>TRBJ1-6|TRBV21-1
ASTTGGDNSPLH
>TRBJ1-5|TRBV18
ASSLDAGQPQH
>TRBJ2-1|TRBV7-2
ASSLAAAHNEQF
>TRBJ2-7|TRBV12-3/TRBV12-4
ASSSDRYEQY
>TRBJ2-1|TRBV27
ASSLKGNRAFSDEQF
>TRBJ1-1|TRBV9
ASSVGGGLNTEAF
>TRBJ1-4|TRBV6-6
ASSYDINLSNEKLF
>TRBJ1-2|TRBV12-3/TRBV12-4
ASTSVNYGYT
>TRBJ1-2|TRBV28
ASSFSANYGYT